These 24 T cell receptor beta chains were sequenced from one sample in a study of blood T cell repertoires in COVID-19. Sequencing used immunoSEQ multiplex PCR; TCRdb keeps in-frame clones, though not all of them. Here the sample spans around 280,000 clones, roughly 89% being singletons. Material for sequencing was PBMCs or T cells enriched from blood (not recorded which). The receptors shown here come from a woman in her thirties or forties who had recovered from COVID-19.

The rearrangement joins TRBV28 to TRBJ1-2, with D maybe TRBD1 (5 bases). CDR3 length equals 14 residues. Germline loops: CDR1 MDHEN, CDR2 SYDVKM. V lost 9 bases to trimming and J lost 6 bases, with 20 bases between them. CDR3 nucleotide sequence: TGTGCCAGTATTAGCCCCGCAGGGCCGGATGGCTACACCTTC. Translating gives CASISPAGPDGYTF.

This rearrangement joins TRBV7-2 to TRBJ2-3; TRBD2 aligns across 11 bases. Germline CDR1 is SGHTA and CDR2 is FQGNSA. The CDR3 extends over 15 amino acids. V shed 5 bases and J 7 bases; nucleotides not matched to a gene: 8. The CDR3 spells CASSPYGTSGNTQYF. CDR3 DNA: TGTGCCAGCAGCCCATACGGGACTAGCGGAAATACGCAGTATTTT.

The genes are TRBV4-2 and TRBJ1-1; 10 bases map to TRBD1. The CDR3 spans 13 residues. Germline CDR1 and CDR2: LGHNA and YNFKEQ. Trimming removed 2 bases from V and 8 bases from J; junction bases left unmatched: 2. The CDR3 is CASSQQDRGEAFF. The DNA of the CDR3 is TGTGCCAGCAGCCAACAGGACAGGGGGGAAGCTTTCTTT.

The rearrangement joins TRBV2 to TRBJ2-7; D is possibly TRBD2 (5 bases). There are 15 residues in the CDR3. Germline CDR1 SNHLY, CDR2 FYNNEI. V lost 0 bases, J lost 9 bases, and 18 bases lay in between. Written as DNA, the CDR3 is TGTGCCAGCAGTGAAGCTTTATCGAGGGCTGAATGGCAGTACTTC. Its protein is CASSEALSRAEWQYF.

The rearrangement links TRBV11-2 to TRBJ1-4, with 8 bases that match TRBD1. The CDR3 covers 17 residues. From germline, CDR1 is SGHAT and CDR2 FQNNGV. Unmatched junction bases numbered 15, after V lost 4 bases and J lost 8 bases. The CDR3 reads CASSSKTLTGVNEKLFF. The CDR3 bases are TGTGCCAGCAGCTCCAAAACGCTGACAGGGGTTAACGAAAAACTGTTTTTT.

The chain recombines TRBV19 with TRBJ1-5; D may be TRBD1 (5 bases). Trimming left V 0 bases short and J 5 bases short, with 14 bases between. Germline values: CDR1 LNHDA, CDR2 SQIVND (reference sequence). The CDR3 extends over 16 amino acids. CDR3 in amino acids: CASSIDRQPSYQPQHF. CDR3 DNA sequence: TGTGCCAGTAGTATAGATCGACAGCCGAGCTATCAGCCCCAGCATTTT.

V usage is TRBV5-4 and J usage is TRBJ2-3; 8 nucleotides line up with TRBD2. Looked up from germline, CDR1 is SGHNT and CDR2 is YYREEE (reference sequence). The CDR3 is made up of 15 amino acids. J was trimmed by 2 bases and V by 5 bases; bases with no gene match: 7. The CDR3 sequence is CASRLERENTDTQYF. DNA of the CDR3: TGTGCCAGCAGACTGGAGCGGGAGAACACAGATACGCAGTATTTT.

The chain recombines TRBV7-6 with TRBJ2-3; the match to TRBD2 covers 16 bases. V lost 5 bases, J lost 6 bases, and 8 bases stayed unmatched. The CDR3 has 17 residues. CDR1 is SGHVS, CDR2 FNYEAQ, per germline. CDR3 bases: TGTGCCAGCAGCAAGGGGACTAGCGGGGGGGCAAGTGATACGCAGTATTTT. Its translation: CASSKGTSGGASDTQYF.

This clone was detected a few times. This chain uses TRBV5-1 with TRBJ1-4; the match to TRBD1 covers 8 bases. This CDR3 contains 14 residues. Trimming removed 4 bases from V and 8 bases from J; junction bases left unmatched: 7. Germline-derived CDR1 and CDR2 are SGHRS and YFSETQ. CDR3 protein: CASSPGQGEEKLFF. For the CDR3, the DNA is TGCGCCAGCAGCCCTGGACAGGGTGAAGAAAAACTGTTTTTT.

This chain connects TRBV6-6 to TRBJ1-2; tentatively, D is TRBD1 (6 bases). Germline CDR1 is MNHNY and CDR2 is SVGAGI (reference sequence). This CDR3 contains 15 residues. V lost 2 bases to trimming and J lost 2 bases, with 12 bases between them. CDR3 sequence: CASSYSDRRNYGYTF. In DNA, the CDR3 is TGTGCCAGCAGTTACAGCGACAGGAGAAACTATGGCTACACCTTC.

The V gene is TRBV7-2, the J gene TRBJ2-7; perhaps TRBD1 as D (5 bases). V lost 6 bases and J lost 6, with 15 bases in between. In germline, CDR1 is SGHTA, CDR2 FQGNSA. CDR3 length: 13 amino acids. The CDR3 protein is CASSYNYQGEQYF. DNA for the CDR3: TGTGCCAGCAGTTACAACTACCAGGGCGAGCAGTACTTC.

The chain joins TRBV6-5 to TRBJ1-1; no reliable D call. Germline-derived CDR1 and CDR2 are MNHEY and SVGAGI. CDR3 size: 13 residues. With 10 bases removed from V and 0 bases from J, the gap between germline ends came to 12 bases. The CDR3 region is CATYSGLNTEAFF. The CDR3 region has the DNA TGTGCCACCTACTCGGGGTTGAACACTGAAGCTTTCTTT.

CDR3 sequence reads: CASSLHSGSGNTIYF. The CDR3 DNA follows: TGTGCCAGCAGTCTCCACTCGGGCTCTGGAAACACCATATATTTT. The chain combines TRBV27 with TRBJ1-3; D uncertain. This CDR3 is 15 amino acids long. Trimming pared 5 bases from V and 0 bases from J, leaving 11 bases between. The germline V gene encodes CDR1 MNHEY and CDR2 SMNVEV (reference sequence).

The chain has TRBV7-2 and TRBJ2-5; D is possibly TRBD2 (5 bases). The CDR3 is 15 residues long. Germline V lookup: CDR1 SGHTA, CDR2 FQGNSA. The ends were cut back, 5 bases at V and 7 bases at J, with 20 bases in the middle. CDR3 nucleotide sequence: TGTGCCAGCAGCCCCCCACTGGGCGGAGGTGGGACCCAGTACTTC. Residues: CASSPPLGGGGTQYF.

In its sample, this clone was seen many times. The J gene is TRBJ2-7, the V gene TRBV18; 8 bases are shared with TRBD1. Looked up from germline, CDR1 is KGHSH and CDR2 is LQKENI. V shed 5 bases and J 2 bases; nucleotides not matched to a gene: 5. This CDR3 comprises 14 residues. DNA of the CDR3: TGTGCCAGCTCAGCGCTGGGACAGGCCTACGAGCAGTACTTC. It encodes CASSALGQAYEQYF.

The chain uses TRBV6-5 and TRBJ2-1; D perhaps matches TRBD1 (5 bases). V shed 3 bases and J shed 4 bases, with 7 bases lying between them. Germline V CDR1 and CDR2: MNHEY, SVGAGI. CDR3 length: 13 residues. CDR3 nucleotides: TGTGCCAGCAGTTATGACAGTTACAATGAGCAGTTCTTC. This encodes CASSYDSYNEQFF.

V and J are TRBV7-3 and TRBJ1-1; no clear D. V was pared by 5 bases and J by 0 bases, with 19 bases between. The V gene's germline CDR1 is SGHTA and CDR2 FQGTGA. There are 17 residues in the CDR3. CDR3 amino acids: CASSPAPWTGMNTEAFF. Written as DNA, the CDR3 is TGTGCCAGCAGCCCCGCCCCCTGGACGGGGATGAACACTGAAGCTTTCTTT. Full variable domain (remainder filled in from reference TRBV7-3 and TRBJ1-1): GAGVSQTPSNKVTEKGKYVELRCDPISGHTALYWYRQSLGQGPEFLIYFQGTGAADDSGLPNDRFFAVRPEGSVSTLKIQRTERGDSAVYLCASSPAPWTGMNTEAFFGQGTRLTVV.

The chain links TRBV29-1 to TRBJ2-3; 9 bases align to TRBD1. Germline loops: CDR1 SQVTM, CDR2 ANQGSEA. CDR3 length: 15 residues. The J segment lost 6 bases and the V segment lost 0 bases, leaving 7 bases of the junction unmatched. CDR3 protein: CSVEDPGTGWDTQYF. The CDR3 DNA reads as TGCAGCGTTGAAGATCCTGGGACAGGGTGGGATACGCAGTATTTT.

V gene TRBV6-6 combines with J gene TRBJ1-6, with 7 positions matching TRBD1. Germline lookup yields CDR1 MNHNY and CDR2 SVGAGI (reference sequence). The CDR3 is 14 residues long. Trimming removed 6 bases from V and 10 bases from J; junction bases left unmatched: 9. CDR3 residues: CASSPDRARSPLHF. Here the CDR3 DNA reads TGTGCCAGCAGCCCTGACAGGGCTCGATCACCCCTCCACTTT.

The rearrangement joins TRBV15 to TRBJ2-3; weak D call: TRBD2 (6 bases). V was cut by 5 bases and J by 2 bases, with 20 bases left in between. From germline, CDR1 is LNHNV and CDR2 YYDKDF (reference sequence). This CDR3 is built from 17 residues. The CDR3 nucleotides read TGTGCCACCAGCCGACACCTCGACGCGGGAACCACAGATACGCAGTATTTT. It encodes CATSRHLDAGTTDTQYF.

A few counts support this clone. The chain combines TRBV28 with TRBJ1-2, with 7 bases that match TRBD1. V was clipped by 7 bases and J by 2 bases; unmatched bases: 7. The CDR3 runs to 14 residues. Germline values: CDR1 MDHEN, CDR2 SYDVKM. DNA of the CDR3: TGTGCCAGCAACTCCAGGGGGGAGAACTATGGCTACACCTTC. Amino acids: CASNSRGENYGYTF.

V usage is TRBV19 and J usage is TRBJ2-5; D might be TRBD2 (6 bases). This CDR3 has 15 amino acids. Germline V gene data show CDR1 as LNHDA and CDR2 as SQIVND (reference sequence). Between the trimmed V and J ends, which lost 5 bases and 1 base, there was a span of 14 bases. This chain's CDR3 is CASSPRRGLQETQYF. DNA for the CDR3: TGTGCCAGTAGTCCCCGGCGGGGCCTCCAAGAGACCCAGTACTTC.

This chain connects TRBV5-1 to TRBJ1-1, with a possible D match to TRBD1 (6 bases). Trimming removed 0 bases at V and 0 bases at J, with 12 bases between. The CDR3 loop spans 16 amino acids. CDR1 is SGHRS, CDR2 YFSETQ, per germline. The CDR3 sequence: CASSLARGRMNTEAFF. The CDR3 DNA sequence: TGCGCCAGCAGCTTGGCCAGGGGCCGAATGAACACTGAAGCTTTCTTT.

The chain carries TRBV18 and TRBJ2-1; 10 positions agree with TRBD2. This CDR3 is built from 15 residues. Unmatched junction bases numbered 1, after V lost 3 bases and J lost 2 bases. Germline CDR1 is KGHSH and CDR2 is LQKENI. As DNA, the CDR3 is TGTGCCAGCTCACCTAGCGGGGGGACCTACAATGAGCAGTTCTTC. Protein: CASSPSGGTYNEQFF.